This is a list of T cell receptor beta chains from one sample in a study of blood T cells in healthy people across ages. TCRdb passed the 5' RACE reads through MiXCR, listing each CDR3 protein once. The sample holds around 1.7 million distinct CDR3 sequences, over 25% seen once. The specimen was blood. Every receptor here comes from a woman in her twenties or thirties in good health. CDR3s include the opening cysteine and the closing phenylalanine or tryptophan. Fields, in order: V gene, D gene, J gene, clone size, CDR3 protein, CDR3 DNA. A D gene is named only where the DNA matches it firmly. Clone size is given for some rows only: seen once, a few or many times, or a class if the clone is expanded.

V gene: TRBV5-1; D gene: .; J gene: TRBJ2-7; clone size: .; CDR3 protein: CASGPVSSYEQYF; CDR3 DNA: TGCGCCAGTGGGCCGGTGAGCTCCTACGAGCAGTACTTC
V gene: TRBV7-9; D gene: TRBD2; J gene: TRBJ2-3; clone size: .; CDR3 protein: CASIGLAGADTQYF; CDR3 DNA: TGTGCCAGCATAGGACTAGCGGGAGCAGATACGCAGTATTTT
V gene: TRBV12-3/TRBV12-4; D gene: .; J gene: TRBJ2-7; clone size: many; CDR3 protein: CASSSRGHEQYF; CDR3 DNA: TGTGCCAGCAGTTCCAGGGGCCACGAGCAGTACTTC
V gene: TRBV5-1; D gene: .; J gene: TRBJ1-1; clone size: .; CDR3 protein: CASSLVGSVGTEAFF; CDR3 DNA: TGCGCCAGCAGCTTGGTAGGGTCGGTGGGCACTGAAGCTTTCTTT
V gene: TRBV25-1; D gene: TRBD2; J gene: TRBJ2-7; clone size: many; CDR3 protein: CASSETSGRLYEQYF; CDR3 DNA: TGTGCCAGCAGTGAAACGAGCGGGAGACTCTACGAGCAGTACTTC
V gene: TRBV20-1; D gene: .; J gene: TRBJ2-7; clone size: few; CDR3 protein: CSARVSDSYEQYF; CDR3 DNA: TGCAGTGCTAGAGTTTCTGACTCCTACGAGCAGTACTTC
V gene: TRBV5-1; D gene: TRBD2; J gene: TRBJ2-4; clone size: .; CDR3 protein: CASNNPGTRDSYKQYF; CDR3 DNA: TGCGCCAGTAACAATCCCGGGACTAGGGACTCCTACAAGCAGTACTTC
V gene: TRBV4-1; D gene: TRBD2; J gene: TRBJ2-3; clone size: many; CDR3 protein: CASRLAEKSTDTQYF; CDR3 DNA: TGCGCCAGCAGACTAGCGGAAAAAAGCACAGATACGCAGTATTTT
V gene: TRBV25-1; D gene: TRBD2; J gene: TRBJ2-6; clone size: .; CDR3 protein: CASSESTGGQGANVLTF; CDR3 DNA: TGTGCCAGCAGTGAATCCACGGGAGGGCAAGGGGCCAACGTCCTGACTTTC
V gene: TRBV6-6; D gene: .; J gene: TRBJ1-2; clone size: .; CDR3 protein: CASSYLGGAGYGYTF; CDR3 DNA: TGTGCCAGCAGTTACCTTGGGGGGGCAGGGTATGGCTACACCTTC
V gene: TRBV27; D gene: .; J gene: TRBJ1-2; clone size: few; CDR3 protein: CASSLTGRGYGYTF; CDR3 DNA: TGTGCCAGCAGTTTAACAGGGAGAGGATATGGCTACACCTTC
V gene: TRBV7-9; D gene: .; J gene: TRBJ2-1; clone size: few; CDR3 protein: CASSSPRDTLHEQFF; CDR3 DNA: TGTGCCAGCAGCTCACCCCGGGACACTCTCCATGAGCAGTTCTTC
V gene: TRBV20-1; D gene: .; J gene: TRBJ2-5; clone size: many; CDR3 protein: CSAPQETQYF; CDR3 DNA: TGCAGTGCCCCTCAAGAGACCCAGTACTTC
V gene: TRBV20-1; D gene: TRBD1; J gene: TRBJ1-2; clone size: .; CDR3 protein: CSASGGQGMGYTF; CDR3 DNA: TGCAGTGCCAGTGGGGGACAGGGTATGGGCTACACCTTC
V gene: TRBV15; D gene: .; J gene: TRBJ2-7; clone size: few; CDR3 protein: CATSRDHPRVLPYEQYF; CDR3 DNA: TGTGCCACCAGCAGAGATCACCCCAGGGTCCTTCCCTACGAGCAGTACTTC
V gene: TRBV28; D gene: .; J gene: TRBJ2-6; clone size: many; CDR3 protein: CASDSGANVLTF; CDR3 DNA: TGTGCCAGCGACTCTGGGGCCAACGTCCTGACTTTC
V gene: TRBV7-2; D gene: TRBD2; J gene: TRBJ2-7; clone size: many; CDR3 protein: CASSPSLAGGLAGEQYF; CDR3 DNA: TGTGCCAGCAGCCCGTCACTAGCGGGAGGGCTAGCGGGCGAGCAGTACTTC
V gene: TRBV15; D gene: TRBD2; J gene: TRBJ2-1; clone size: .; CDR3 protein: CATSTGLADNEQFF; CDR3 DNA: TGTGCCACCAGCACGGGACTAGCGGACAATGAGCAGTTCTTC
V gene: TRBV18; D gene: TRBD2; J gene: TRBJ2-5; clone size: once; CDR3 protein: CASSPGLAGVGGTQYF; CDR3 DNA: TGTGCCAGCTCACCCGGCCTAGCGGGGGTCGGCGGGACCCAGTACTTC
V gene: TRBV28; D gene: .; J gene: TRBJ2-1; clone size: few; CDR3 protein: CASSSTLWGPNWHYNEQFF; CDR3 DNA: TGTGCCAGCAGTTCAACTCTTTGGGGTCCAAACTGGCACTACAATGAGCAGTTCTTC
V gene: TRBV10-3; D gene: TRBD1; J gene: TRBJ1-2; clone size: many; CDR3 protein: CAIRAGTDYGYTF; CDR3 DNA: TGTGCCATCAGGGCCGGGACAGACTATGGCTACACCTTC
V gene: TRBV29-1; D gene: .; J gene: TRBJ1-1; clone size: .; CDR3 protein: CSVEEDRPTPNTEAFF; CDR3 DNA: TGCAGCGTTGAGGAAGATCGTCCAACCCCGAACACTGAAGCTTTCTTT
V gene: TRBV24-1; D gene: .; J gene: TRBJ1-5; clone size: few; CDR3 protein: CATSDGEYSNQPQHF; CDR3 DNA: TGTGCCACCAGTGATGGAGAGTATAGCAATCAGCCCCAGCATTTT
V gene: TRBV2; D gene: .; J gene: TRBJ2-1; clone size: .; CDR3 protein: CASSEPPTIDNEQFF; CDR3 DNA: TGTGCCAGCAGTGAACCCCCGACTATTGACAATGAGCAGTTCTTC
V gene: TRBV7-2; D gene: .; J gene: TRBJ2-7; clone size: .; CDR3 protein: CASSPAGRGGYEQYF; CDR3 DNA: TGTGCCAGCAGCCCAGCGGGCAGGGGAGGGTACGAGCAGTACTTC
V gene: TRBV5-5; D gene: TRBD1; J gene: TRBJ1-2; clone size: .; CDR3 protein: CASSGRGTGDVYTF; CDR3 DNA: TGTGCCAGCAGCGGGCGGGGGACAGGGGACGTCTACACCTTC
V gene: TRBV27; D gene: .; J gene: TRBJ2-3; clone size: .; CDR3 protein: CASSLLSSGRTDTQYF; CDR3 DNA: TGTGCCAGCAGTTTATTAAGTAGCGGCCGCACAGATACGCAGTATTTT
V gene: TRBV20-1; D gene: .; J gene: TRBJ2-1; clone size: few; CDR3 protein: CSAPSGAPRNEQFF; CDR3 DNA: TGCAGTGCTCCGTCGGGGGCTCCACGCAATGAGCAGTTCTTC
V gene: TRBV29-1; D gene: TRBD1; J gene: TRBJ1-1; clone size: .; CDR3 protein: CSVDRTGTFTEAFF; CDR3 DNA: TGCAGCGTTGACCGGACAGGGACTTTTACTGAAGCTTTCTTT
V gene: TRBV7-7; D gene: .; J gene: TRBJ1-6; clone size: .; CDR3 protein: CASSLELNSPLHF; CDR3 DNA: TGTGCCAGCAGCTTAGAGCTGAATTCACCCCTCCACTTT
V gene: TRBV7-9; D gene: .; J gene: TRBJ1-5; clone size: few; CDR3 protein: CASSFGPEQSPNQPQHF; CDR3 DNA: TGTGCCAGCAGCTTCGGCCCTGAGCAGTCTCCTAATCAGCCCCAGCATTTT
V gene: TRBV7-2; D gene: .; J gene: TRBJ2-1; clone size: many; CDR3 protein: CASSPPPTLNEQFF; CDR3 DNA: TGTGCCAGCAGCCCTCCTCCGACCCTAAATGAGCAGTTCTTC
V gene: TRBV18; D gene: .; J gene: TRBJ2-7; clone size: few; CDR3 protein: CASPSFRDPHEQYF; CDR3 DNA: TGTGCCAGCCCATCTTTTAGGGATCCGCACGAGCAGTACTTC
V gene: TRBV20-1; D gene: .; J gene: TRBJ1-6; clone size: few; CDR3 protein: CSARQGANSPLHF; CDR3 DNA: TGCAGTGCTAGGCAGGGAGCTAATTCACCCCTCCACTTT
V gene: TRBV28; D gene: TRBD1; J gene: TRBJ1-5; clone size: few; CDR3 protein: CASTSGQGHQPQHF; CDR3 DNA: TGTGCCAGCACCAGCGGACAGGGGCATCAGCCCCAGCATTTT
V gene: TRBV5-1; D gene: .; J gene: TRBJ2-2; clone size: once; CDR3 protein: CASSWTVAGELFF; CDR3 DNA: TGCGCCAGCAGTTGGACAGTGGCCGGGGAGCTGTTTTTT
V gene: TRBV7-2; D gene: TRBD2; J gene: TRBJ2-1; clone size: .; CDR3 protein: CASSKTSGGANNEQFF; CDR3 DNA: TGTGCCAGCAGCAAAACTAGCGGGGGGGCCAACAATGAGCAGTTCTTC
V gene: TRBV6-1; D gene: .; J gene: TRBJ2-7; clone size: many; CDR3 protein: CASSALLASTPEQYF; CDR3 DNA: TGTGCCAGCAGTGCCCTTCTTGCCTCTACCCCCGAGCAGTACTTC
V gene: TRBV5-1; D gene: .; J gene: TRBJ2-7; clone size: .; CDR3 protein: CASSPRGGQKYEQYF; CDR3 DNA: TGCGCCAGCAGCCCGAGGGGGGGACAGAAATACGAGCAGTACTTC
V gene: TRBV21-1; D gene: .; J gene: TRBJ2-7; clone size: .; CDR3 protein: CANSKAGAPPLKYF; CDR3 DNA: TGTGCCAACAGCAAAGCCGGGGCGCCTCCTTTGAAGTACTTC
V gene: TRBV15; D gene: TRBD1; J gene: TRBJ1-2; clone size: few; CDR3 protein: CATSRGRGGDYGYTF; CDR3 DNA: TGTGCCACCAGCAGAGGACGAGGGGGCGACTATGGCTACACCTTC
V gene: TRBV4-3; D gene: .; J gene: TRBJ2-5; clone size: many; CDR3 protein: CASSPSGDQETQYF; CDR3 DNA: TGTGCCAGCAGCCCGAGCGGCGACCAAGAGACCCAGTACTTC
V gene: TRBV29-1; D gene: .; J gene: TRBJ2-7; clone size: many; CDR3 protein: CSVRAGVYEQYF; CDR3 DNA: TGCAGCGTTCGGGCAGGAGTTTACGAGCAGTACTTC
V gene: TRBV28; D gene: .; J gene: TRBJ2-5; clone size: once; CDR3 protein: CASSFPPGVETQYF; CDR3 DNA: TGTGCCAGCAGTTTCCCCCCCGGGGTGGAGACCCAGTACTTC
V gene: TRBV7-3; D gene: .; J gene: TRBJ2-3; clone size: many; CDR3 protein: CASSLRSDTQYF; CDR3 DNA: TGTGCCAGCAGCTTAAGATCAGATACGCAGTATTTT
V gene: TRBV6-5; D gene: .; J gene: TRBJ2-2; clone size: .; CDR3 protein: CASSYSSRRSGELFF; CDR3 DNA: TGTGCCAGCAGTTACTCGAGTAGACGGTCAGGGGAGCTGTTTTTT
V gene: TRBV5-1; D gene: TRBD1; J gene: TRBJ1-1; clone size: few; CDR3 protein: CASSSGQGAEYTEAFF; CDR3 DNA: TGCGCCAGCAGCTCCGGACAGGGGGCTGAATACACTGAAGCTTTCTTT
V gene: TRBV24-1; D gene: .; J gene: TRBJ2-1; clone size: .; CDR3 protein: CATSDREAGGDEQFF; CDR3 DNA: TGTGCCACCAGTGACCGCGAGGCAGGAGGGGATGAGCAGTTCTTC
V gene: TRBV20-1; D gene: .; J gene: TRBJ2-2; clone size: .; CDR3 protein: CSATMGAGGELFF; CDR3 DNA: TGCAGTGCCACTATGGGGGCGGGAGGGGAGCTGTTTTTT
V gene: TRBV20-1; D gene: TRBD1; J gene: TRBJ1-5; clone size: many; CDR3 protein: CSATDRRDQPQHF; CDR3 DNA: TGCAGTGCCACGGACAGGCGCGATCAGCCCCAGCATTTT
V gene: TRBV18; D gene: .; J gene: TRBJ2-3; clone size: many; CDR3 protein: CASSPGQGGDTQYF; CDR3 DNA: TGTGCCAGCTCACCAGGGCAGGGTGGAGATACGCAGTATTTT
V gene: TRBV30; D gene: TRBD1; J gene: TRBJ1-1; clone size: .; CDR3 protein: CAWSVLRFLGTDANTEAFF; CDR3 DNA: TGTGCCTGGAGTGTACTTAGATTTTTGGGGACAGACGCGAACACTGAAGCTTTCTTT
V gene: TRBV12-3/TRBV12-4; D gene: .; J gene: TRBJ2-4; clone size: many; CDR3 protein: CASPQRRGRAKNIQYF; CDR3 DNA: TGTGCCAGCCCACAAAGAAGGGGGAGGGCCAAAAACATTCAGTACTTC
V gene: TRBV5-1; D gene: .; J gene: TRBJ2-3; clone size: .; CDR3 protein: CASSLNWGTDTQYF; CDR3 DNA: TGCGCCAGCAGCTTGAATTGGGGCACAGATACGCAGTATTTT